This T cell receptor (beta chain) was captured in a study of neurological immune-mediated disorders. The team produced cDNA through 5'RACE using 10-nucleotide random UMIs. TCRdb reanalysed the 5' RACE reads using MiXCR and keeps one entry per CDR3 protein. Among around 79,000 distinct CDR3 sequences listed, over 12% were seen once. As for this clonotype: Its cognate antigen is unknown. Given a much more abundant clone one base away, this may be a read error.

The V end was cut by 2 bases, the J end by 7 bases, with 8 bases between. The CDR3 is 12 amino acids. CDR1 is SQVTM, CDR2 ANQGSEA, per germline. The study, taken as a whole, reports: Expanded clones shared no CDR3 amino acid sequences across subjects, suggesting private repertoires in all groups.

The TCR was taken from a woman in her forties or fifties in good health. The specimen sequenced was PBMCs. The V gene is TRBV29-1, the J gene TRBJ1-4; D is uncertain. In DNA, the CDR3 is TGCAGCGTTGAATGGGTGTGTGAAAAACTGTTTTTT. Amino acids: CSVEWVCEKLFF.